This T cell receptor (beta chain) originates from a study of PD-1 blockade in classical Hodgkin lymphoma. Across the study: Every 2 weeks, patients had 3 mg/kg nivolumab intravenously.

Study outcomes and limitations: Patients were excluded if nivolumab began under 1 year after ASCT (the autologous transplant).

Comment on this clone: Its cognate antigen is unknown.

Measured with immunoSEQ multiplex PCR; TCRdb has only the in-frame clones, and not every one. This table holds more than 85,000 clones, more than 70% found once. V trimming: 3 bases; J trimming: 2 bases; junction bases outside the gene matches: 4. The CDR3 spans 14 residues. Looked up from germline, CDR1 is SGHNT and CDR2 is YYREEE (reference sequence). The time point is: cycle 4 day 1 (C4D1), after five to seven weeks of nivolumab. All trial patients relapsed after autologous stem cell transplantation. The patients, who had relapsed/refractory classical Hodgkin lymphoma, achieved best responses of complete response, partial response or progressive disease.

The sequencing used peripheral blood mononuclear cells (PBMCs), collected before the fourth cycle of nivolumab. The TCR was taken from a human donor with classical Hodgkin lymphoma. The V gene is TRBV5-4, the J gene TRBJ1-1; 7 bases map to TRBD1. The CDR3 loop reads CASSSGQDNTEAFF. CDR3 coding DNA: TGTGCCAGCAGCTCTGGACAGGACAACACTGAAGCTTTCTTT.